These T cell receptor beta chains were read from a single sample in a study of technical replicates of blood from several donors. The protocol was immunoSEQ multiplex PCR, while the TCRdb copy is restricted to in-frame clones and leaves out a portion. In the table there are 75,000 to 95,000 clones, 90% to 95% of which are singletons. Sequenced sample: T cells isolated from PBMCs. These receptors originate from a human donor in good health. The CDR3 runs from the conserved cysteine through the conserved F or W. D genes are given only for firm matches. For some rows the clone size is stated as once, few or many, or as a class when expanded; others skip it.

v_call	clone_size	d_call	j_call	cdr3_nt	cdr3_aa
TRBV30	-	TRBD1	TRBJ1-1	TGTGCCTGGAGTGCAGGGGGTGGAGGAGCTTTCTTT	CAWSAGGGGAFF
TRBV10-3	-	-	TRBJ2-1	TGTGCCATAGACATTGAACAGGGTCTGTTTGGGAGTGAGCAGTTCTTC	CAIDIEQGLFGSEQFF
TRBV19	-	TRBD1	TRBJ1-1	TGTGCCAGTAGATCTACAGGGGGTTGGAACACTGAAGCTTTCTTT	CASRSTGGWNTEAFF
TRBV19	-	TRBD2	TRBJ2-7	TGTGCCAGTACCGTGGGGCGGGAGTTTAGTTACGAGCAGTACTTC	CASTVGREFSYEQYF
TRBV18	-	TRBD1	TRBJ1-2	TGTGCCAGCTCATCAAGGGACAGGGGTTCCGGCTACACCTTC	CASSSRDRGSGYTF
TRBV2	-	TRBD1	TRBJ2-7	TGTGCCAGCAGTCTGGACGGGACAGGAGGTCACGAGCAGTACTTC	CASSLDGTGGHEQYF
TRBV7-3	-	-	TRBJ1-5	TGTGCCAGCAGCCTAGGCAGGGATCAGCCCCAGCATTTT	CASSLGRDQPQHF
TRBV29-1	-	TRBD2	TRBJ2-1	TGCAGCGTTGGGGGTAGCGGGGCCAATGAGCAGTTCTTC	CSVGGSGANEQFF
TRBV7-2	-	-	TRBJ2-5	TGTGCCAGCAGCCCGCAGGGGTCTGCGGAGACCCAGTACTTC	CASSPQGSAETQYF
TRBV2	-	-	TRBJ1-5	TGTGCCAGCAGGGGTTGGACAGACAGCAATCAGCCCCAGCATTTT	CASRGWTDSNQPQHF
TRBV7-9	-	-	TRBJ1-3	TGTGCCAGCAGCTTAAACGCCCGACTGCCTGGAAACACCATATATTTT	CASSLNARLPGNTIYF
TRBV5-5	-	-	TRBJ1-2	TGTGCCAGCAGCTTGTCAGGGGCAAAGGGCTACACCTTC	CASSLSGAKGYTF
TRBV9	-	TRBD2	TRBJ2-7	TGTGCCAGCAGCGTTATTGCGGGAGATTCTCCCGAGCAGTACTTC	CASSVIAGDSPEQYF
TRBV27	-	TRBD2	TRBJ2-3	TGTGCCAGCAAAAGCGGGAGGAGCACAGATACGCAGTATTTT	CASKSGRSTDTQYF
TRBV7-9	-	-	TRBJ1-3	TGTGCCAGCGCTTACCCCGCAGCAGGGAAAAGATCTGGAAACACCATATATTTT	CASAYPAAGKRSGNTIYF
TRBV7-9	-	TRBD1	TRBJ1-2	TGTGCCAGCAGCTGGACACTCCCGGGACAGGGCAATGGCTACACCTTC	CASSWTLPGQGNGYTF
TRBV6-5	once	TRBD2	TRBJ2-5	TGTGCCAGCAGTTACTTACCGGGAGGCCGACAAGAGACCCAGTACTTC	CASSYLPGGRQETQYF
TRBV5-4	-	TRBD1	TRBJ1-1	TGTGCCAGCAGCCCGGACAGGGGGGGCACTGAAGCTTTCTTT	CASSPDRGGTEAFF
TRBV7-9	-	TRBD2	TRBJ2-3	TGTGCCAGCAGCCGAGCGGGAAGCACAGATACGCAGTATTTT	CASSRAGSTDTQYF
TRBV15	-	TRBD2	TRBJ2-7	TGTGCCACCAGCAGAGGGACTAGCGGCTACGAGCAGTACTTC	CATSRGTSGYEQYF
TRBV2	-	TRBD2	TRBJ2-1	TGTGCCAGCAGTCTGGGACTAGCGGCCACCAATGAGCAGTTCTTC	CASSLGLAATNEQFF
TRBV5-4	once	-	TRBJ2-2	TGTGCCAGCAGCCTTGACTTGAGCGGGCCCAACACCGGGGAGCTGTTTTTT	CASSLDLSGPNTGELFF
TRBV19	once	-	TRBJ2-1	TGTGCCAGTAGTAAAAAACGGACACGATCCTACAATGAGCAGTTCTTC	CASSKKRTRSYNEQFF
TRBV27	once	TRBD1	TRBJ1-1	TGTGCCAGCGCTCAATATGGGACAGGGGGTGTGATGAACACTGAAGCTTTCTTT	CASAQYGTGGVMNTEAFF
TRBV15	-	-	TRBJ1-1	TGTGCCACCAGCGGCAACACTGAAGCTTTCTTT	CATSGNTEAFF
TRBV5-6	-	TRBD2	TRBJ2-2	TGTGCCAGCAGCTCTAGCGGGAGGGCCCCCGGGGAGCTGTTTTTT	CASSSSGRAPGELFF
TRBV2	-	-	TRBJ2-2	TGTGCCAGCAGTGATTTGGACAGGAACACCGGGGAGCTGTTTTTT	CASSDLDRNTGELFF
TRBV27	-	TRBD2	TRBJ2-1	TGTGCCAGCAGGATCCTAGCGGGAGTGAGCTTGTATGAGCAGTTCTTC	CASRILAGVSLYEQFF
TRBV2	-	TRBD2	TRBJ2-1	TGTGCCAGCAGTGCTTTTAGTACTAGCGGACTCGATGAGCAGTTCTTC	CASSAFSTSGLDEQFF
TRBV4-1	-	TRBD1	TRBJ2-7	TGCGCCAGCAGCCAAGTTGGGACAGGGGAGCGCTACGAGCAGTACTTC	CASSQVGTGERYEQYF
TRBV29-1	-	TRBD2	TRBJ2-5	TGCAGCGTTGTATCTAGCGGGAGCTTCCAAGAGACCCAGTACTTC	CSVVSSGSFQETQYF
TRBV7-9	-	TRBD1	TRBJ1-1	TGTGCCAGCAGCTCCGACAGGGAAATCGCTGAAGCTTTCTTT	CASSSDREIAEAFF
TRBV28	-	-	TRBJ2-7	TGTGCCAGCAGTCAAGGGGGAAGCGTCTACGAGCAGTACTTC	CASSQGGSVYEQYF
TRBV5-1	-	-	TRBJ1-2	TGCGCCAGCAGCTTGGAACCAGGGCCCTCCTATGGCTACACCTTC	CASSLEPGPSYGYTF
TRBV19	-	TRBD1	TRBJ1-5	TGTGCCAGTAGTGCTCGGACAGGCCTTAATCAGCCCCAGCATTTT	CASSARTGLNQPQHF
TRBV27	-	TRBD2	TRBJ2-1	TGTGCCAGCAGACTAGCGGGATCCTTAGGTGAGCAGTTCTTC	CASRLAGSLGEQFF
TRBV5-6	-	-	TRBJ1-1	TGTGCCAGCAGCCCGGTTGGCGGGGGAGGCACTGAAGCTTTCTTT	CASSPVGGGGTEAFF
TRBV2	-	-	TRBJ1-1	TGTGCCAGCAGTGAGTCGTGGAACACTGAAGCTTTCTTT	CASSESWNTEAFF
TRBV9	-	-	TRBJ2-7	TGTGCCAGCGGAGCCCCCGGATACGAGCAGTACTTC	CASGAPGYEQYF
TRBV6-5	-	-	TRBJ1-2	TGTGCCAGCAGTTACTCGGCCACTACTAACTATGGCTACACCTTC	CASSYSATTNYGYTF
TRBV4-3	-	TRBD2	TRBJ2-1	TGCGCCAGCAGCCAAGGTGGGGAGGGCTATGAGCAGTTCTTC	CASSQGGEGYEQFF
TRBV2	once	-	TRBJ1-1	TGTGCCAGAGAATCTGGGAAACCGGGACTGGCTTTCTTT	CARESGKPGLAFF
TRBV6-1	-	-	TRBJ1-2	TGTGCCAGCAGTGACCCCCGGGGGGCCCTCTATGGCTACACCTTC	CASSDPRGALYGYTF
TRBV6-5	-	-	TRBJ2-5	TGTGCCAGCAGTTCTAACAGGGAAGAGACCCAGTACTTC	CASSSNREETQYF
TRBV6-5	-	-	TRBJ1-5	TGTGCCAGCAGTTACTCAGGGGCCGTGCAGCCCCAGCATTTT	CASSYSGAVQPQHF
TRBV5-4	-	TRBD1	TRBJ1-2	TGTGCCAGCAGCTTGGGAGGTACAGGGGGCGCGGGTGGCTACACCTTC	CASSLGGTGGAGGYTF
TRBV13	few	-	TRBJ2-1	TGTGCCAGCAGCGGGGCAGACGATGAGCAGTTCTTC	CASSGADDEQFF
TRBV2	-	-	TRBJ1-2	TGTGCCAGCAGTGATCAGGGAGGGGATGGCTACACCTTC	CASSDQGGDGYTF
TRBV20-1	-	-	TRBJ2-7	TGCAGTGCTAGAGCTCCCTACGAGCAGTACTTC	CSARAPYEQYF
TRBV6-5	-	TRBD1	TRBJ1-1	TGTGCCAGCAGTAGCCGGGACAGCAGATTCACTGAAGCTTTCTTT	CASSSRDSRFTEAFF
TRBV5-4	-	TRBD2	TRBJ2-1	TGTGCCAGTCGAACTAGCGGGAGTCTCAATGAGCAGTTCTTC	CASRTSGSLNEQFF
TRBV7-3	-	-	TRBJ2-5	TGTGCCAGCAGCTTAACCATCGGGGGGACCCAGTACTTC	CASSLTIGGTQYF
TRBV7-6	-	TRBD1	TRBJ1-5	TGTGCCAGCAGCTTAGGTGTCAGGGGGCCCTATCAGCCCCAGCATTTT	CASSLGVRGPYQPQHF
TRBV4-3	once	TRBD2	TRBJ2-7	TGCGCCAGCAGCCGCCGACTAGCGACTAACTACGAGCAGTACTTC	CASSRRLATNYEQYF
TRBV10-1	-	TRBD2	TRBJ2-1	TGCGCCCGGACTAGGAACTACAATGAGCAGTTCTTC	CARTRNYNEQFF
TRBV11-3	-	-	TRBJ1-1	TGTGCCAGCAGCTTAGTCCGGACTTGTGGCACTGAAGCTTTCTTT	CASSLVRTCGTEAFF